This T cell receptor (beta chain) was observed in a study of post-analysis software for immune sequencing data. Study in general: There were relapsing-remitting, secondary progressive and progressive-relapsing multiple sclerosis among the disease courses included.

As regards this clonotype: Its matching antigen is unknown.

Losses at the gene ends were 3 bases for V and 4 bases for J; bases not matched to a gene: 12. Germline CDR1 reads SGDLS; CDR2 reads YYNGEE. This CDR3 spans 17 amino acids. Included in the TCR beta cDNA libraries were unique molecular identifiers. TCRdb processed the PCR reads anew with MiXCR; each CDR3 protein has one entry. Among 450,000 to 700,000 distinct CDR3 sequences, 44% were seen once, and the ten largest hold roughly 1.8%. General study results and limits: Multiple sclerosis patients had significantly lower normalized Chao1 diversity than controls. Five TRBV segments, including TRBV5-6, TRBV5-1 and TRBV20-1, were more frequent in patients than controls.

Sequencing used blood. The sequence derives from a girl aged 10-17 years with multiple sclerosis. The genes are TRBV9 and TRBJ2-3; 9 positions agree with TRBD2. For the CDR3, the DNA is TGTGCCAGCAGCGCAGAAGGACTAGCGCTAAGCGCAGATACGCAGTATTTT. Its translation is CASSAEGLALSADTQYF.